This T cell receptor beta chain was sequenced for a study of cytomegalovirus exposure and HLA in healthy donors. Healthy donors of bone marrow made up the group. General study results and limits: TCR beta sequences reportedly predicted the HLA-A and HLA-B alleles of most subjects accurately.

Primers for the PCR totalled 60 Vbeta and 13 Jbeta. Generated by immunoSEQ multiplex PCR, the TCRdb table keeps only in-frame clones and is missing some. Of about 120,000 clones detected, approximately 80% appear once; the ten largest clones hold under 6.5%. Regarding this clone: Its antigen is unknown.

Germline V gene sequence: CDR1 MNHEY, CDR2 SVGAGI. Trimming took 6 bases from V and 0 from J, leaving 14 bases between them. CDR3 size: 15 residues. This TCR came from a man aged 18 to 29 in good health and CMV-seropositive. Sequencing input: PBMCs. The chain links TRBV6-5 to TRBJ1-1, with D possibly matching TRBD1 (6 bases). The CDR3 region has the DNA TGTGCCAGCAGCGTACCAGGGGACATGAACACTGAAGCTTTCTTT. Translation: CASSVPGDMNTEAFF.